A single sample is the source of the 20 T cell receptor beta chains below, sequenced in a study of cytomegalovirus exposure and HLA in healthy donors (dated by TCRdb to the late 2010s). Library construction relied on the immunoSEQ multiplex PCR assay. For the multiplex PCR, a mixture combining 60 forward primers for TCR Vbeta segments and 13 reverse primers for TCR Jbeta segments was used. TCRdb took this table from immuneACCESS and kept in-frame rearrangements with V and J called. Such tables lack part of the clones; where checked against another copy, unresolved V genes explain under half of the gap, and the rest is unexplained. The sample records about 130,000 clones, more than 60% of which are singletons. The ten largest clones represent about 2.1% of the sample. Input material: PBMCs. These receptors all come from a woman aged 40 to 55 in good health and CMV-seropositive.

CDR3 sequence (DNA): TGTGCCAGCAGCTATTCCGCCGGACAGGGGTTCAATGAGCAGTTCTTC. It specifies CASSYSAGQGFNEQFF. This sequence joins TRBV7-3 and TRBJ2-1; 9 bases match TRBD1. The CDR3 is 16 amino acids. The J segment lost 6 bases and the V segment lost 4 bases, leaving 10 bases of the junction unmatched. CDR1 is SGHTA, CDR2 FQGTGA, per germline.

In the case of this clone: The germline gene is not matched at one end of the junction; a read error may be the cause. This chain joins TRBV7-9 and TRBJ1-6, with TRBD1 identical over 8 bases. From germline, CDR1 is SEHNR and CDR2 FQNEAQ (reference sequence). This CDR3 has 16 amino acids. CDR3 coding DNA: TGTTCCAGCAGCTTAGGACAGGGCTTTTATAATTCACCCCTCCACTTT. It codes for CSSSLGQGFYNSPLHF.

A few counts support this clone. The CDR3 loop reads CASSPRVGTAMNTEAFF. The CDR3 DNA follows: TGTGCCAGCAGTCCCCGGGTTGGTACGGCCATGAACACTGAAGCTTTCTTT. The chain combines TRBV27 with TRBJ1-1, with D hard to call. V lost 5 bases and J 0 bases, leaving 19 bases between the germline ends. The CDR3 totals 17 residues. Per the germline V gene, CDR1 is MNHEY and CDR2 is SMNVEV (reference sequence).

This clone was found once. The chain carries TRBV5-1 and TRBJ2-1; 14 bases agree with TRBD2. This CDR3 has 15 amino acids. V gave up 4 bases and J gave up 6 bases; unmatched junction bases: 3. In germline, CDR1 is SGHRS, CDR2 YFSETQ. The CDR3 loop reads CASSAGTSGSNEQFF. The CDR3 bases are TGCGCCAGCAGCGCCGGGACTAGCGGGAGCAATGAGCAGTTCTTC.

The J gene is TRBJ2-1, the V gene TRBV20-1, with D tentatively TRBD2 (5 bases). The CDR3 has 11 amino acids. The V end lost 5 bases, the J end lost 6 bases, and 8 bases lay between the germline ends. Germline CDR1 and CDR2: DFQATT and SNEGSKA (reference sequence). CDR3 nucleotides: TGCAGTGCTGAAGCGGTCAATGAGCAGTTCTTC. It translates to CSAEAVNEQFF.

This chain uses TRBV5-1 with TRBJ2-3; no reliable D call. CDR1 is SGHRS and CDR2 is YFSETQ in the germline V gene. This CDR3 is 13 amino acids long. The V and J ends lost 0 bases and 4 bases respectively, with 6 bases between them. This chain's CDR3 is CASSLARSDTQYF. The CDR3 coding sequence is TGCGCCAGCAGCTTGGCCAGGTCAGATACGCAGTATTTT.

This clone was recorded once. The chain combines TRBV4-1 with TRBJ2-5; D unclear. CDR1 is MGHRA, CDR2 YSYEKL, per germline. The V end was cut by 1 base, the J end by 3 bases, with 6 bases between. The CDR3 runs 13 residues. The CDR3 reads CASSQVRKETQYF. The CDR3, as DNA: TGCGCCAGCAGCCAAGTTAGAAAAGAGACCCAGTACTTC.

This clone has a single count. V is TRBV30 and J is TRBJ1-2, with D possibly TRBD1 on 6 matching bases. Looked up from germline, CDR1 is GTSNPN and CDR2 is SVGIG (reference sequence). This CDR3 has 14 residues. V was cut by 7 bases and J by 4 bases, with 19 bases left in between. DNA for the CDR3: TGTGCCTCCAACCAACCGGGGACAAGCTATGGCTACACCTTC. Encoded protein: CASNQPGTSYGYTF.

CDR3 bases: TGTGCCAGCAGCCAACTAGCTCCACCCTACGAGCAGTACTTC. Translation gives CASSQLAPPYEQYF. The chain couples TRBV7-6 to TRBJ2-7; D perhaps matches TRBD2 (6 bases). Trimming took 5 bases from V and 2 from J, leaving 13 bases between them. This CDR3 is built from 14 residues. CDR1 is SGHVS, CDR2 FNYEAQ, per germline.

The V gene is TRBV28, the J gene TRBJ1-2; D is unclear. Trimming removed 5 bases from V and 0 bases from J, with 13 bases in between. The CDR3 totals 15 residues. The V gene's germline CDR1 is MDHEN and CDR2 SYDVKM. Here the CDR3 reads CASSLEVVPNYGYTF. The CDR3 coding sequence is TGTGCCAGCAGTCTGGAGGTGGTGCCTAACTATGGCTACACCTTC.

The V and J genes are TRBV29-1 and TRBJ1-4; maybe TRBD1 (6 bases). Germline CDR1 SQVTM, CDR2 ANQGSEA. V was shortened by 4 bases and J by 3 bases, with 6 bases between the two germline ends. This CDR3 is built from 12 residues. The DNA of the CDR3 is TGCAGCGTTGGGGGGCCTAATGAAAAACTGTTTTTT. Protein: CSVGGPNEKLFF.

This chain uses TRBV28 with TRBJ2-6, with TRBD1 matching 9 bases. V shed 6 bases, J shed 0 bases, and the junction held 9 bases outside the gene matches. Germline V CDR1 and CDR2: MDHEN, SYDVKM. The CDR3 loop spans 18 amino acids. The CDR3 here is CASRDAGQGISGANVLTF. CDR3 sequence (DNA): TGTGCCAGCAGGGATGCGGGACAGGGAATCTCTGGGGCCAACGTCCTGACTTTC.

This sequence joins TRBV9 and TRBJ1-2; D perhaps matches TRBD1 (5 bases). This CDR3 contains 14 residues. In germline, CDR1 is SGDLS, CDR2 YYNGEE. Trimming removed 4 bases from V and 4 bases from J, with 14 bases in between. The chain's CDR3 is CASSTRNGGYGYTF. The CDR3 bases are TGTGCCAGCAGCACCCGGAACGGGGGCTATGGCTACACCTTC.

This clone was detected only a few times. The chain is built from TRBV9 and TRBJ2-6; 8 bases line up with TRBD1. The CDR3 is 17 residues long. Germline trimming cut 2 bases from V and 2 bases from J; bases unmatched to any gene: 6. Germline lookup yields CDR1 SGDLS and CDR2 YYNGEE. This chain's CDR3 is CASSVAGGITGANVLTF. In nucleotides, the CDR3 is TGTGCCAGCAGCGTTGCAGGGGGCATAACTGGGGCCAACGTCCTGACTTTC.

This clone was counted only a few times. The chain links TRBV2 to TRBJ1-5; no clear D. Between the trimmed V and J ends, which lost 4 bases and 5 bases, there was a span of 12 bases. Germline values: CDR1 SNHLY, CDR2 FYNNEI. The length of the CDR3 is 14 residues. CDR3 loop: CASSVGGSYQPQHF. The CDR3 coding sequence is TGTGCCAGCAGTGTTGGAGGGTCTTATCAGCCCCAGCATTTT. Full variable domain (outside the CDR3, taken from reference TRBV2 and TRBJ1-5): EPEVTQTPSHQVTQMGQEVILRCVPISNHLYFYWYRQILGQKVEFLVSFYNNEISEKSEIFDDQFSVERPDGSNFTLKIRSTKLEDSAMYFCASSVGGSYQPQHFGDGTRLSIL.

The rearrangement uses TRBV15 and TRBJ1-2; TRBD1 matches at 9 bases. This CDR3 spans 16 amino acids. Germline V gene sequence: CDR1 LNHNV, CDR2 YYDKDF (reference sequence). J was trimmed by 6 bases and V by 4 bases; bases with no gene match: 12. CDR3 coding DNA: TGTGCCACCAGCACTCCCGGGACAGGGAAGGGTGATGGCTACACCTTC. This gives the protein CATSTPGTGKGDGYTF. Combining the CDR3 with reference TRBV15 and TRBJ1-2 gives the whole variable domain DAMVIQNPRYQVTQFGKPVTLSCSQTLNHNVMYWYQQKSSQAPKLLFHYYDKDFNNEADTPDNFQSRRPNTSFCFLDIRSPGLGDTAMYLCATSTPGTGKGDGYTFGSGTRLTVV.

The rearrangement links TRBV9 to TRBJ1-2; no reliable D call. V dropped 3 bases and J dropped 4 bases, with 13 bases sitting between them. Germline CDR1 reads SGDLS; CDR2 reads YYNGEE. The CDR3 covers 14 residues. The CDR3 DNA is TGTGCCAGCAGCGCCCCCCGAGGGTCCTATGGCTACACCTTC. This encodes CASSAPRGSYGYTF. Variable domain in full (rest from reference TRBV9 and TRBJ1-2): DSGVTQTPKHLITATGQRVTLRCSPRSGDLSVYWYQQSLDQGLQFLIQYYNGEERAKGNILERFSAQQFPDLHSELNLSSLELGDSALYFCASSAPRGSYGYTFGSGTRLTVV.

The chain employs TRBV6-6 and TRBJ1-5; D may be TRBD1 (5 bases). The CDR3 consists of 12 residues. With 8 bases removed from V and 7 bases from J, the gap between germline ends came to 12 bases. CDR1 and CDR2 (germline): MNHNY, SVGAGI (reference sequence). CDR3 residues: CASAAQGQPQHF. The CDR3 DNA follows: TGTGCCAGCGCGGCGCAGGGACAGCCCCAGCATTTT.

The V gene is TRBV6-5, the J gene TRBJ1-5; unclear D gene. CDR3 length equals 14 residues. The V end was cut by 6 bases, the J end by 2 bases, with 11 bases between. CDR1 MNHEY and CDR2 SVGAGI come from the germline V gene. Here the CDR3 DNA reads TGTGCCAGCAGACTAACGCGGGGCAATCAGCCCCAGCATTTT. Its protein product is CASRLTRGNQPQHF.

This chain joins TRBV18 and TRBJ2-7, with 9 bases matching TRBD1. This CDR3 contains 15 residues. With 3 bases clipped from V and 4 bases from J, the junction kept 7 bases outside the gene matches. The germline V gene has CDR1 KGHSH and CDR2 LQKENI. In DNA form, the CDR3 reads TGTGCCAGCTCACCTCAAGGGACAGGGATGTACGAGCAGTACTTC. It translates to CASSPQGTGMYEQYF.